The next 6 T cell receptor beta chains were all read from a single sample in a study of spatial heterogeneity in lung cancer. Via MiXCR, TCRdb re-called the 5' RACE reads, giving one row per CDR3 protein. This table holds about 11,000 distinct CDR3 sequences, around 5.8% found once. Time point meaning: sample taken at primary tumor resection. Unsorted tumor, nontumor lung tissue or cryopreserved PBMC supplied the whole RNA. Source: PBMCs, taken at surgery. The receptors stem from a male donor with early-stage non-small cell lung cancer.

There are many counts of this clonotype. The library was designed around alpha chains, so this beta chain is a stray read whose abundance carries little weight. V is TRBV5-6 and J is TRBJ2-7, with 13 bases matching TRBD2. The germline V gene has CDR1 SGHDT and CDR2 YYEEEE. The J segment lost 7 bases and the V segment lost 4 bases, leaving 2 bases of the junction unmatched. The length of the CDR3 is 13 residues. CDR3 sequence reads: CASSQGLAGEQYF. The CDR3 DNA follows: TGTGCCAGCAGCCAGGGACTAGCGGGAGAGCAGTACTTC.

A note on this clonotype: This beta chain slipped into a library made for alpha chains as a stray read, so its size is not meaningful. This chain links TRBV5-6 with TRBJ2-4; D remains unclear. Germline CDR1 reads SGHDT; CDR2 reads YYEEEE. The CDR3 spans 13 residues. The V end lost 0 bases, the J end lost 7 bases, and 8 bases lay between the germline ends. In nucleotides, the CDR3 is TGTGCCAGCAGCTTGGCTCTATTTAACATTCAGTACTTC. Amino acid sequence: CASSLALFNIQYF.

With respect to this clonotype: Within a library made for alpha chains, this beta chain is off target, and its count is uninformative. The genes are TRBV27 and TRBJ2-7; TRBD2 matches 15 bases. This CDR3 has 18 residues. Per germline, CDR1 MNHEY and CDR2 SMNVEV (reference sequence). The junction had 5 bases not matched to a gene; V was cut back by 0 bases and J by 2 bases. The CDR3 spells CASSLSLGLAGGPYEQYF. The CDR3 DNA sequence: TGTGCCAGCAGTTTATCGCTGGGACTAGCGGGAGGACCCTACGAGCAGTACTTC.

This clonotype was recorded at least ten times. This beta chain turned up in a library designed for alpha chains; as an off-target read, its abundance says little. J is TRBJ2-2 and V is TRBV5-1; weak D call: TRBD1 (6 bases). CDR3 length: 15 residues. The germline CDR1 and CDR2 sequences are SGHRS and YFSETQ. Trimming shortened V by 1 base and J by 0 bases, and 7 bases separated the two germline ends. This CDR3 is CASSLNRANTGELFF. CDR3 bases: TGCGCCAGCAGCTTGAACAGGGCGAACACCGGGGAGCTGTTTTTT.

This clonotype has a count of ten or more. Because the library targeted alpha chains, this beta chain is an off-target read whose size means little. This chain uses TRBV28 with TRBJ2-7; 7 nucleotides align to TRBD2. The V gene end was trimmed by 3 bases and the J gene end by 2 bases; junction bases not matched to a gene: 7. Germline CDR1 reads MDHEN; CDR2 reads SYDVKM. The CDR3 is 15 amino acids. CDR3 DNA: TGTGCCAGCAGTTTCCGGGGGAGGGCCCCCTACGAGCAGTACTTC. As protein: CASSFRGRAPYEQYF.

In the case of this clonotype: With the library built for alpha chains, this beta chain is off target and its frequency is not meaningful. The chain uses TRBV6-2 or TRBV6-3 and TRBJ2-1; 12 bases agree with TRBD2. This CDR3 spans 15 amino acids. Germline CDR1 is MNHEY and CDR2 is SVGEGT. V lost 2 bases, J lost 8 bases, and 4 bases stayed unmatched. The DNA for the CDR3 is TGTGCCAGCAGTTACCTAGCGGGGGGGCTGGATGAGCAGTTCTTC. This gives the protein CASSYLAGGLDEQFF.